This T cell receptor beta chain emerged from a study of blood T cell repertoires in COVID-19. Background on the study: From the United States, Italy and Spain came samples of acute and convalescent COVID-19. Sources were T cells, B-cell-depleted T cells, or PBMCs; the material itself was cDNA or gDNA.

This CDR3 region has 12 residues. Per the germline V gene, CDR1 is GTSNPN and CDR2 is SVGIG (reference sequence). Deletions cut 5 bases from V and 4 bases from J, with 11 bases between. In the source study's methods: For nucleated cells, counts were estimated from reference gene primer amplification. Some clones are missing from TCRdb's copy, which holds only in-frame ones; the method was immunoSEQ multiplex PCR. The V and J calls and the clone size are those of that table, but D and trimming were determined from the DNA. The sample contains 130,000 to 150,000 clones, about 86% of which appear only once.

This chain uses TRBV30 with TRBJ1-2; TRBD1 is a possible D gene (6 bases). The clonotype originates from a woman of 80 years or more with acute or convalescent COVID-19. The specimen sequenced was peripheral blood. This CDR3 reads CAWSTGLYGYTF. CDR3 in DNA: TGTGCCTGGTCGACAGGACTCTATGGCTACACCTTC.